The clone carrying this TCR beta chain was seen a single time. This specimen comes from a study of T cell changes during pregnancy in multiple sclerosis. The protocol was immunoSEQ multiplex PCR, while the TCRdb copy is restricted to in-frame clones and leaves out a portion. The data hold tens of thousands of clones, with 85% to 95% observed a single time. There are 15 residues in the CDR3. V was trimmed by 9 bases and J by 9 bases, leaving 26 bases between them. Germline V CDR1 and CDR2: MNHNS, SASEGT. The sequence derives from a female donor with multiple sclerosis, enrolled in a pregnancy study. This chain joins TRBV6-1 and TRBJ2-5; TRBD2 is a possible D gene (6 bases). The sequences come from CD4+ T cells from peripheral blood mononuclear cells, collected in the third trimester of pregnancy. The CDR3 region is CASTSGTVVRAPQYF. Here the CDR3 DNA reads TGTGCCAGTACGTCCGGGACTGTTGTTAGGGCGCCCCAGTACTTC.